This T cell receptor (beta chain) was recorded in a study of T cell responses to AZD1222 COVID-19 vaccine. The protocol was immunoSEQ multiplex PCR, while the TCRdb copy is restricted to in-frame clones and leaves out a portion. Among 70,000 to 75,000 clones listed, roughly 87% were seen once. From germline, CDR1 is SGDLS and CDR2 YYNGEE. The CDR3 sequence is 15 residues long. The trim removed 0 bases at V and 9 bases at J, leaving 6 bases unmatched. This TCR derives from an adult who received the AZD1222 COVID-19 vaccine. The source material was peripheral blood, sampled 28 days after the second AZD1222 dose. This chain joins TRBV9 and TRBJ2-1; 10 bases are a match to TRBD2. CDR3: CASSVVGLAIGEQFF. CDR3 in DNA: TGTGCCAGCAGCGTAGTGGGACTAGCGATCGGTGAGCAGTTCTTC.